The next 18 T cell receptor beta chains were all read from a single sample in a study of OX40 agonist ivuxolimab in advanced cancers. Generated by immunoSEQ multiplex PCR, the TCRdb table keeps only in-frame clones and is missing some. The sample yields some 49,000 clones, 60% to 80% seen once. Sequenced material: CD4+ or CD8+ T cells sorted from blood, taken in a trial of the OX40 agonist ivuxolimab. The source is an adult with an advanced solid tumor such as melanoma, head and neck, liver or kidney cancer.

The rearrangement joins TRBV5-1 to TRBJ1-3; D is uncertain. This CDR3 has 16 amino acids. Trimming shortened V by 0 bases and J by 0 bases, and 10 bases separated the two germline ends. The germline V gene has CDR1 SGHRS and CDR2 YFSETQ. The CDR3 is CASSLGISSSGNTIYF. CDR3 bases: TGCGCCAGCAGCTTGGGTATATCCAGCTCTGGAAACACCATATATTTT. The full variable domain, with the rest looked up from reference TRBV5-1 and TRBJ1-3, is KAGVTQTPRYLIKTRGQQVTLSCSPISGHRSVSWYQQTPGQGLQFLFEYFSETQRNKGNFPGRFSGRQFSNSRSEMNVSTLELGDSALYLCASSLGISSSGNTIYFGEGSWLTVV.

This chain joins TRBV12-5 and TRBJ1-5; 9 bases agree with TRBD1. Germline values: CDR1 LGHNT, CDR2 FRNRAP. Trimming cost V 6 bases and J 6 bases; bases outside gene matches: 3. This CDR3 region has 13 residues. The CDR3, as DNA: TGTGCTAGTGGGTGGGACAGGGCTCAGCCCCAGCATTTT. This gives the protein CASGWDRAQPQHF.

This chain links TRBV5-1 with TRBJ1-5, with D hard to call. Germline V gene lookup returns CDR1 SGHRS and CDR2 YFSETQ. This CDR3 is 14 amino acids long. Trimming took 4 bases from V and 2 from J, leaving 10 bases between them. The CDR3 coding sequence is TGCGCCAGCAGCCGAGACGGACGCAATCAGCCCCAGCATTTT. The encoded protein is CASSRDGRNQPQHF.

This clone was detected ten times or more. The chain links TRBV2 to TRBJ1-6; D not resolved. Germline V lookup: CDR1 SNHLY, CDR2 FYNNEI. This CDR3 comprises 14 residues. Between the trimmed V and J ends, which lost 4 bases and 8 bases, there was a span of 12 bases. In DNA, the CDR3 is TGTGCCAGCAGTGTTCAGTACAATTATTCACCCCTCCACTTT. It encodes CASSVQYNYSPLHF.

The V and J genes are TRBV6-5 and TRBJ2-5, with 9 bases identical to TRBD1. After removal of 4 bases from V and 5 bases from J, the junction contained 11 bases not matched to a gene. CDR1 and CDR2 (germline): MNHEY, SVGAGI. The CDR3 runs to 16 residues. The CDR3 protein is CASSSRQGGFRETQYF. CDR3 nucleotide sequence: TGTGCCAGCAGTTCCCGACAGGGGGGTTTTCGGGAGACCCAGTACTTC.

This clone showed up just a few times. In DNA, the CDR3 is TGTGCCAGCAGCTTCCTGACGGTGAACACTGAAGCTTTCTTT. It is translated as CASSFLTVNTEAFF. This rearrangement joins TRBV7-9 to TRBJ1-1; D not certain. Trimming took off 3 bases at V and 0 bases at J, with 8 bases between the two ends. CDR1 and CDR2 from the germline V gene are SEHNR and FQNEAQ (reference sequence). The CDR3 has 14 residues.

The V and J genes are TRBV6-7 and TRBJ1-2; 11 bases are shared with TRBD1. TRBV6-7 carries the ORF label, with uncertain function. CDR3 length: 12 residues. With 11 bases clipped from V and 4 bases from J, the junction kept 3 bases outside the gene matches. The CDR3 nucleotides are TGTGCCGCCGGGACAGGGGGCTATGGCTACACCTTC. As protein: CAAGTGGYGYTF.

The chain carries TRBV18 and TRBJ2-5; 13 nucleotides align to TRBD2. Germline assignment: CDR1 KGHSH and CDR2 LQKENI. The CDR3 has 16 amino acids. The J segment lost 5 bases and the V segment lost 8 bases, leaving 11 bases of the junction unmatched. The CDR3 reads CASDSGTSGIGETQYF. CDR3 bases: TGTGCCAGCGATTCCGGGACTAGCGGGATTGGGGAGACCCAGTACTTC.

V gene TRBV4-2 combines with J gene TRBJ2-7; 7 positions agree with TRBD1. The junction had 18 bases not matched to a gene; V was cut back by 4 bases and J by 3 bases. CDR3 length equals 18 residues. Germline CDR1 reads LGHNA; CDR2 reads YNFKEQ. This CDR3 is CASSLGQVLPLGSYEQYF. CDR3 sequence (DNA): TGTGCCAGCAGCCTTGGACAGGTTCTCCCCTTAGGAAGCTACGAGCAGTACTTC.

This chain connects TRBV11-2 to TRBJ2-5; D gene ambiguous. From germline, CDR1 is SGHAT and CDR2 FQNNGV. With 1 base removed from V and 5 bases from J, the gap between germline ends came to 11 bases. The CDR3 spans 14 residues. The CDR3 protein is CASSLGSVRETQYF. The CDR3, as DNA: TGTGCCAGCAGCTTAGGGTCGGTCCGGGAGACCCAGTACTTC.

This clone appeared once. The chain employs TRBV9 and TRBJ1-1; possibly TRBD1 for D (6 bases). The germline V gene has CDR1 SGDLS and CDR2 YYNGEE. The CDR3 is made up of 15 amino acids. V lost 0 bases and J 3 bases, leaving 12 bases between the germline ends. DNA of the CDR3: TGTGCCAGCAGCGTAGTTGCAGGGGTGGACACTGAAGCTTTCTTT. Translating gives CASSVVAGVDTEAFF. Full variable domain (missing parts from reference TRBV9 and TRBJ1-1): DSGVTQTPKHLITATGQRVTLRCSPRSGDLSVYWYQQSLDQGLQFLIQYYNGEERAKGNILERFSAQQFPDLHSELNLSSLELGDSALYFCASSVVAGVDTEAFFGQGTRLTVV.

V gene TRBV5-6 combines with J gene TRBJ2-3; unclear D gene. Germline values: CDR1 SGHDT, CDR2 YYEEEE. This CDR3 comprises 13 residues. Trimming shortened V by 1 base and J by 2 bases, and 5 bases separated the two germline ends. This chain's CDR3 is CASSLWATDTQYF. As DNA, the CDR3 is TGTGCCAGCAGCTTGTGGGCCACAGATACGCAGTATTTT.

The rearrangement links TRBV19 to TRBJ2-1, with a tentative D call TRBD1 (5 bases). The CDR3 is 15 residues long. The V end lost 2 bases, the J end lost 5 bases, and 13 bases lay between the germline ends. The germline CDR1 and CDR2 sequences are LNHDA and SQIVND (reference sequence). The CDR3 region has the DNA TGTGCCAGTAGTATAACAGGCCCCTGGGACAATGAGCAGTTCTTC. Its protein product is CASSITGPWDNEQFF.

The rearrangement links TRBV9 to TRBJ1-2, with 10 bases that match TRBD1. Germline V CDR1 and CDR2: SGDLS, YYNGEE. J lost 1 base, V lost 0 bases, and 12 bases had no gene match. The CDR3 is 19 amino acids. Written as DNA, the CDR3 is TGTGCCAGCAGCGTAGGGATTAGGGGACAGGGGACGGGTAACTATGGCTACACCTTC. This codes for CASSVGIRGQGTGNYGYTF.

J is TRBJ2-5 and V is TRBV7-2, with D unresolved. V was pared by 5 bases and J by 0 bases, with 4 bases between. CDR3 length: 12 residues. Germline V gene data show CDR1 as SGHTA and CDR2 as FQGNSA. Written as DNA, the CDR3 is TGTGCCAGCAGCCCGAACCAAGAGACCCAGTACTTC. It is translated as CASSPNQETQYF. The complete variable domain, with remaining parts taken from reference TRBV7-2 and TRBJ2-5, reads GAGVSQSPSNKVTEKGKDVELRCDPISGHTALYWYRQSLGQGLEFLIYFQGNSAPDKSGLPSDRFSAERTGGSVSTLTIQRTQQEDSAVYLCASSPNQETQYFGPGTRLLVL.

This clone has a single count. The chain links TRBV29-1 to TRBJ2-3, with 9 bases lining up with TRBD1. This CDR3 is built from 15 residues. Losses at the gene ends were 6 bases for V and 2 bases for J; bases not matched to a gene: 9. Per the germline V gene, CDR1 is SQVTM and CDR2 is ANQGSEA. DNA for the CDR3: TGCAGCGTCCCGGGTACAGGGGGCGTCACAGATACGCAGTATTTT. It is translated as CSVPGTGGVTDTQYF.

The rearrangement uses TRBV28 and TRBJ2-7; 8 bases agree with TRBD1. The V gene end was trimmed by 3 bases and the J gene end by 7 bases; junction bases not matched to a gene: 8. The germline CDR1 and CDR2 sequences are MDHEN and SYDVKM. The CDR3 is 14 amino acids. CDR3: CASSFLTGAREQYF. CDR3 nucleotide sequence: TGTGCCAGCAGTTTCCTGACAGGGGCTCGGGAGCAGTACTTC.

The chain joins TRBV19 to TRBJ1-6; D uncertain. Trimming shortened V by 3 bases and J by 3 bases, and 6 bases separated the two germline ends. Per the germline V gene, CDR1 is LNHDA and CDR2 is SQIVND (reference sequence). The CDR3 length is 14 residues. CDR3 nucleotides: TGTGCCAGTAGTATCGGCAACTATAATTCACCCCTCCACTTT. Translated, it gives CASSIGNYNSPLHF.